This T cell receptor beta chain came from a study of blood T cell repertoires in COVID-19. Turning to the study itself: T cells, B-cell-depleted T cells, or PBMCs supplied cDNA or gDNA.

Data came from immunoSEQ multiplex PCR; TCRdb stores just in-frame clones and leaves some out. The top ten clones hold 2.5% to 3.5% of a sample with about 180,000 clones, 80% to 85% of them seen once. This CDR3 is built from 12 residues. Concerning this clone: An end of the junction differs from the germline gene, which may be a read error.

This chain links TRBV12-3 or TRBV12-4 with TRBJ2-2; TRBD1 matches 10 bases. The TCR sequence derives from a woman aged 60-70 years with acute or convalescent COVID-19. Input material: peripheral blood. As DNA, the CDR3 is TGTGCCAGCAGTCACTGGACAGGGGGGCTGTTTTTT. Its protein product is CASSHWTGGLFF.